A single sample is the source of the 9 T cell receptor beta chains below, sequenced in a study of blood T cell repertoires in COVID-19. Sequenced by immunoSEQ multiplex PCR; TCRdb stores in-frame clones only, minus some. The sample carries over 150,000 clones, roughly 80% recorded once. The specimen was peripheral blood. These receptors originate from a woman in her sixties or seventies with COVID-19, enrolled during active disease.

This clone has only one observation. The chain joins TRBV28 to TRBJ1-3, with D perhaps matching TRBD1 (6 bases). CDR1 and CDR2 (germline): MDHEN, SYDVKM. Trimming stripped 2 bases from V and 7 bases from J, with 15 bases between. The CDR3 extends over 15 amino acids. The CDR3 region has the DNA TGTGCCAGCAGTTTAGGGGGGGGCGGACTGAACACCATATATTTT. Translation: CASSLGGGGLNTIYF.

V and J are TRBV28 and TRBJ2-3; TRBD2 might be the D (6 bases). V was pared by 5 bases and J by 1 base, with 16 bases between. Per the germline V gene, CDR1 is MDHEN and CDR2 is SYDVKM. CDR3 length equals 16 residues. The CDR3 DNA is TGTGCCAGCAGTCCTTTGGGGGAGGCGCGCACAGATACGCAGTATTTT. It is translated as CASSPLGEARTDTQYF.

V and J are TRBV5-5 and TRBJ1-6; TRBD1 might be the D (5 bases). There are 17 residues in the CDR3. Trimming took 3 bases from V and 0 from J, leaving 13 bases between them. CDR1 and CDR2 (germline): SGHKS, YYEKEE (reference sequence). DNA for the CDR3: TGTGCCAGCAGCTCTACCGGGGGGGGCTCCTATAATTCACCCCTCCACTTT. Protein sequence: CASSSTGGGSYNSPLHF.

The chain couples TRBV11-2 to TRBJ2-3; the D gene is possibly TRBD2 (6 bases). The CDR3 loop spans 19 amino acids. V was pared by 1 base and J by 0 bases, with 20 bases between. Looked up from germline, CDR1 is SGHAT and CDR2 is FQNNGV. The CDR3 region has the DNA TGTGCCAGCAGCTTAGCTTTCGGGGGTTGGACTTCTAGCACAGATACGCAGTATTTT. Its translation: CASSLAFGGWTSSTDTQYF.

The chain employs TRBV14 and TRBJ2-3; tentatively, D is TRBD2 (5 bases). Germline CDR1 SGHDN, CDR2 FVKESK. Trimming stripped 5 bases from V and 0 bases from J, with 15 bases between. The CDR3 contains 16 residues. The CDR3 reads CASSIQRRPSTDTQYF. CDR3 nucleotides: TGTGCCAGCAGCATACAGCGGAGGCCTAGCACAGATACGCAGTATTTT.

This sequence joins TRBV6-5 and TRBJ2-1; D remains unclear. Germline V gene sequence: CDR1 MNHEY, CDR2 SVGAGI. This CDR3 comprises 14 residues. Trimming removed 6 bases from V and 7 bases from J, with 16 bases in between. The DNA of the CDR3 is TGTGCCAGCAGAGGAGCCCTTTCGGGTAATGAGCAGTTCTTC. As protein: CASRGALSGNEQFF.

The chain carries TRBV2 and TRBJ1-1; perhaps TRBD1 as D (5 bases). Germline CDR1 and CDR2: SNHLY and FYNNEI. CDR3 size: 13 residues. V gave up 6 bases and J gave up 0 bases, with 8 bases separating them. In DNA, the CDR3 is TGTGCCAGCAGGGGGCCGGTGAACACTGAAGCTTTCTTT. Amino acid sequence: CASRGPVNTEAFF.

Here the CDR3 DNA reads TGTGCCAGCAGCTTAGCCAACAGAAAAGCTTTCTTT. Protein sequence: CASSLANRKAFF. The chain recombines TRBV7-2 with TRBJ1-1; D uncertain. From germline, CDR1 is SGHTA and CDR2 FQGNSA. The CDR3 runs 12 residues. Trimming removed 0 bases at V and 9 bases at J, with 8 bases between.

The DNA for the CDR3 is TGTGCCAGTAGGGCACAGACCTACAATGAGCAGTTCTTC. As protein: CASRAQTYNEQFF. This rearrangement joins TRBV19 to TRBJ2-1; D call uncertain. The CDR3 length is 13 residues. Germline V gives CDR1 LNHDA, CDR2 SQIVND (reference sequence). Trimming took 6 bases from V and 2 from J, leaving 8 bases between them.